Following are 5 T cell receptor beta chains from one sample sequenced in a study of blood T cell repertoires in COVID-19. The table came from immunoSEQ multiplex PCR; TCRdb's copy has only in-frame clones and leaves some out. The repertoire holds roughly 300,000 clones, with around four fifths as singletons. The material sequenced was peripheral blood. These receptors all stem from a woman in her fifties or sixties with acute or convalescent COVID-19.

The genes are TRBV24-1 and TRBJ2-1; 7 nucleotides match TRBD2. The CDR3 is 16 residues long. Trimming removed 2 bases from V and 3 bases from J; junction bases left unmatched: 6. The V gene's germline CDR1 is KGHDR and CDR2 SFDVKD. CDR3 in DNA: TGTGCCACCAGTGATTCAAGCGGGAAGAACTACAATGAGCAGTTCTTC. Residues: CATSDSSGKNYNEQFF.

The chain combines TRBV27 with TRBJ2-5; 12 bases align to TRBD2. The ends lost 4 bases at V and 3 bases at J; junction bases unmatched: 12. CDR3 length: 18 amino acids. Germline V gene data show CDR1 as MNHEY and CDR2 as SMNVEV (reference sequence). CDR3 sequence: CASSYKFLRTSGEETQYF. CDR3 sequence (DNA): TGTGCCAGCAGTTACAAGTTTCTCCGGACTAGCGGGGAAGAGACCCAGTACTTC.

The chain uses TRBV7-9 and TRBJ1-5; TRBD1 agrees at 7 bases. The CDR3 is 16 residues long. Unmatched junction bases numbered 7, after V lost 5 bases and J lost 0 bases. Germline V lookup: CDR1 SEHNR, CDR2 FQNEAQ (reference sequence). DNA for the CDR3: TGTGCCAGCAGCCACTCAGGGGGTTATAGCAATCAGCCCCAGCATTTT. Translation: CASSHSGGYSNQPQHF.

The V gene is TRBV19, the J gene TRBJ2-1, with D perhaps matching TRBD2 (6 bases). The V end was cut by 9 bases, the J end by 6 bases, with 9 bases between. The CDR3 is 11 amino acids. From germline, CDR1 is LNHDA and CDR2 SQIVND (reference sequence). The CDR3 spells CASRRANEQFF. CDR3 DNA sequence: TGTGCCAGCCGGAGGGCCAATGAGCAGTTCTTC.

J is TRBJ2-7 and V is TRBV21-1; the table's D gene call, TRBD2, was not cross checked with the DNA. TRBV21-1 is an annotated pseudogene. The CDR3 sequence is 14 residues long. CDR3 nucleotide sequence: TGTGCCAGCAGCAAACGTAGGACTATCTACGAGCAGTACGTC. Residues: CASSKRRTIYEQYV.